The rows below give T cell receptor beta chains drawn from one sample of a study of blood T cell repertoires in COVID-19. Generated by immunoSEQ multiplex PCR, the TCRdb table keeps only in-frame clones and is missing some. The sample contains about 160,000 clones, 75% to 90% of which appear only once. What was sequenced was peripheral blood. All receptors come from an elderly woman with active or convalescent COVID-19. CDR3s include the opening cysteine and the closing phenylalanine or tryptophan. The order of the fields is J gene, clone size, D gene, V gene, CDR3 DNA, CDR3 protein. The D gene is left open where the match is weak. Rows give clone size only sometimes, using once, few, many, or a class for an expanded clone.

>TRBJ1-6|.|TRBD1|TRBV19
TGTGCCAGTAGGGGGGACAGGGATAATAATTCGCCCCTCCACTTT
CASRGDRDNNSPLHF
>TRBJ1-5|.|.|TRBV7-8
TGTGCCAGCAGCTACGGCCGGGGAGATCAGCCCCAGCATTTT
CASSYGRGDQPQHF
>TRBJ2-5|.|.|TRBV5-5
TGTGCCAGCAGTTTGGGCAGGTCAGGGGGGCGCCAAGAGACCCAGTACTTC
CASSLGRSGGRQETQYF
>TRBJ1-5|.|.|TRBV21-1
TGTGCCAGCAGCTTTTTTAGGGACAGGCGAAGCAATCAGCCCCAGCATTTT
CASSFFRDRRSNQPQHF
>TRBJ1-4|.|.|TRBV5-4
TGTGCCAGCAGCGCAAACGGCGGGGCCTCGGTTGAAAAACTGTTTTTT
CASSANGGASVEKLFF
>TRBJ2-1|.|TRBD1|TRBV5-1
TGCGCCAGCAGCTTGGGGGGACAGAAATACAATGAGCAGTTCTTC
CASSLGGQKYNEQFF
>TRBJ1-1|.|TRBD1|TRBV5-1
TGCGCCAGCAGCAATTCAGGGGGCCGGAACACTGAAGCTTTCTTT
CASSNSGGRNTEAFF
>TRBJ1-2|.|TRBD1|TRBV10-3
TGTGCCATCAGGAGACAGGGGGCAGCTAACTATGGCTACACCTTC
CAIRRQGAANYGYTF
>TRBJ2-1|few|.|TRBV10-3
TGTGCCACGTTACAGGGACCAAGCTCCTACAATGAGCAGTTCTTC
CATLQGPSSYNEQFF
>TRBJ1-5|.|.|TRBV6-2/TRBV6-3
TGTGCCAGCAGTTACACCGGGTCCGGAGGTTCCAATCAGCCCCAGCATTTT
CASSYTGSGGSNQPQHF
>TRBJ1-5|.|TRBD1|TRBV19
TGTGCCAGTAGTAGGGACAGGGGGTCCCTCTTCAGCAATCAGCCCCAGCATTTT
CASSRDRGSLFSNQPQHF
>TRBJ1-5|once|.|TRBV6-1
TGTGCCAGCAGTGAAGACGCAGGGGTGAATCAGCCCCAGCATTTT
CASSEDAGVNQPQHF
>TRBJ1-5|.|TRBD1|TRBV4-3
TGCGCCAGCAGCCAAGAAAGGGGGCAGGGCAATCAGCCCCAGCATTTT
CASSQERGQGNQPQHF
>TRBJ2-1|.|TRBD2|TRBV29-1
TGCAGCGTTACCGGGACTAGAGCGATTGAGCAGTTCTTC
CSVTGTRAIEQFF
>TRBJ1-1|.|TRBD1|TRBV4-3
TGCGCCAGCAGCCGAATGCCCGGGACAGAGGACACTGAAGCTTTCTTT
CASSRMPGTEDTEAFF
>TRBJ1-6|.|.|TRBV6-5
TGTGCCAGCAGCTTTCTTAGAAAACCCCTCCACTTT
CASSFLRKPLHF
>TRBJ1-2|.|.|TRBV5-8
TGTGCCAGCAGCTTGTTTGGGGGCTCTGACTATGGCTACACCTTC
CASSLFGGSDYGYTF
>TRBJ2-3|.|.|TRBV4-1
TGCGCCAGCAGCCAAGGAGTTAGCACAGATACGCAGTATTTT
CASSQGVSTDTQYF
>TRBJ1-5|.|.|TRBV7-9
TGTGCCAGCAGCTTAGTGGGAGGGAATCAGCCCCAGCATTTT
CASSLVGGNQPQHF
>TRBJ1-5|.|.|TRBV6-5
TGTGCCAGCAGCTGGGGAAGGCGGGATCAGCCCCAGCATTTT
CASSWGRRDQPQHF
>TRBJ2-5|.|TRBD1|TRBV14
TGTGCCAGCAGCCAAGGGCAGGGGGTTTTCGGGGAGACCCAGTACTTC
CASSQGQGVFGETQYF
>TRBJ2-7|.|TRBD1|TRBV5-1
TGCGCCAGCAGCCCCACGGGACAGGAGAGCTACGAGCAGTACTTC
CASSPTGQESYEQYF
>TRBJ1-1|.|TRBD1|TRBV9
TGTGCCAGCAGCGTCACAGGGGCTGGTGAAGCTTTCTTT
CASSVTGAGEAFF
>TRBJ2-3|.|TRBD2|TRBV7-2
TGTGCCAGCAGCTCCGGACTAGCAGTCACAGATACGCAGTATTTT
CASSSGLAVTDTQYF
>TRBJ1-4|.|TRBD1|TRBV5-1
TGCGCCAGCAGCCGGGACAGAGGTTTTGAAAAACTGTTTTTT
CASSRDRGFEKLFF
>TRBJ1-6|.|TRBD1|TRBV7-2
TGTGCCAGCAGCGAGCGACAGGGTTATAATTCACCCCTCCACTTT
CASSERQGYNSPLHF
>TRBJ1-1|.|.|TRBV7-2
TGTGCCAGCAGCTTAGATGAGGGGAGGACTGAAGCTTTCTTT
CASSLDEGRTEAFF
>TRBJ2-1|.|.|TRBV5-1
TGCGCCAGCAGCTTTGAGGGGGAGCCAGAGCAGTTCTTC
CASSFEGEPEQFF
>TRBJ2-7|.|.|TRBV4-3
TGCGCCAGCAGCCAAGTCCCGGGGTCATCCTACGAGCAGTACTTC
CASSQVPGSSYEQYF
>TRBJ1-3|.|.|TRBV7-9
TGTGCCAGCAGCTTGGTTTCCCTCCGGGGTAGGGAAAACACCATATATTTT
CASSLVSLRGRENTIYF
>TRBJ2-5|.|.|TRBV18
TGTGCCAGCCCTCTAGGAGGGCAAGAGACCCAGTACTTC
CASPLGGQETQYF
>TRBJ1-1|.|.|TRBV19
TGTGCCAGTAGTATGGTCGGGGGAAACACTGAAGCTTTCTTT
CASSMVGGNTEAFF
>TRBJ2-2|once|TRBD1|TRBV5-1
TGCGCCAGCAGCAGAGGGACAGCCTGGGACACCGGGGAGCTGTTTTTT
CASSRGTAWDTGELFF
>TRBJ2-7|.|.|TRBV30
TGTGCCTGGAGTCCCGGGACTTACTACGAGCAGTACTTC
CAWSPGTYYEQYF
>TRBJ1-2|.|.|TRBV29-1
TGCAGCGTTGTGGACAGATCCTCCGTTGGCTACACCTTC
CSVVDRSSVGYTF
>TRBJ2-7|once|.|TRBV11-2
TGTGCCAGCACCTCACGCGGGGTAGAGTACTTC
CASTSRGVEYF
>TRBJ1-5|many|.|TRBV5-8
TGTGCCAGCAGCTTGGCAGGGGTTAGCAATCAGCCCCAGCATTTT
CASSLAGVSNQPQHF